What follows are 28 T cell receptor beta chains derived from one specimen sequenced in a study of cytomegalovirus exposure and HLA in healthy donors. 13 Jbeta primers and 60 Vbeta primers were used for the PCR. Only in-frame clones appear in the TCRdb table, and some are missing; sequencing was by immunoSEQ multiplex PCR. Of some 140,000 clones listed, nearly 80% are singletons. Sequenced: PBMCs. These receptors were taken from a male donor in good health and CMV-seronegative.

This clone was counted a few times. The chain has TRBV7-9 and TRBJ2-2; no reliable D call. Germline lookup yields CDR1 SEHNR and CDR2 FQNEAQ (reference sequence). The V and J ends lost 1 base and 5 bases respectively, with 8 bases between them. This CDR3 is built from 14 residues. The CDR3 protein is CASSLEPLTGELFF. The CDR3 bases are TGTGCCAGCAGCTTAGAGCCTTTAACCGGGGAGCTGTTTTTT.

The chain has TRBV19 and TRBJ2-5, with 11 positions matching TRBD2. The germline V gene encodes CDR1 LNHDA and CDR2 SQIVND (reference sequence). The CDR3 has 14 residues. Losses at the gene ends were 4 bases for V and 5 bases for J; bases not matched to a gene: 3. In DNA, the CDR3 is TGTGCCAGTAGTAGCGGACTAGCGGGTGAGACCCAGTACTTC. This sequence encodes CASSSGLAGETQYF.

The V and J genes are TRBV11-2 and TRBJ2-5, with 8 positions matching TRBD2. The V gene's germline CDR1 is SGHAT and CDR2 FQNNGV. The CDR3 runs 14 residues. V gave up 5 bases and J gave up 5 bases; unmatched junction bases: 7. CDR3 sequence (DNA): TGTGCCAGCAGCCTAGGACTAGCTTCGGAGACCCAGTACTTC. Its translation: CASSLGLASETQYF.

V and J are TRBV15 and TRBJ2-7; 11 nucleotides align to TRBD1. The CDR3 spans 16 residues. CDR1 is LNHNV and CDR2 is YYDKDF in the germline V gene (reference sequence). The V and J ends lost 0 bases and 3 bases, in that order; junction bases with no gene match: 4. CDR3 region: CATSRDPGTGGYEQYF. CDR3 nucleotides: TGTGCCACCAGCAGAGATCCAGGGACAGGGGGCTACGAGCAGTACTTC.

V gene TRBV6-6 combines with J gene TRBJ2-6; 8 bases are shared with TRBD1. Trimming at V came to 7 bases and at J to 4 bases, leaving 6 bases not matched to a gene. The germline V gene encodes CDR1 MNHNY and CDR2 SVGAGI (reference sequence). The length of the CDR3 is 15 residues. The CDR3 loop is CASINRGSGANVLTF. The CDR3 DNA sequence: TGTGCCAGCATCAACAGGGGGTCCGGGGCCAACGTCCTGACTTTC.

This clone showed up just once. V is TRBV7-2 and J is TRBJ1-2; 7 bases agree with TRBD1. Germline values: CDR1 SGHTA, CDR2 FQGNSA. The CDR3 is 16 residues long. V gave up 4 bases and J gave up 8 bases; unmatched junction bases: 16. Here the CDR3 DNA reads TGTGCCAGCAGCTATTTTCTAACCGGGACAGCGGACGGCTACACCTTC. Its translation: CASSYFLTGTADGYTF.

The sample holds a few counts of this clone. The V gene is TRBV4-3, the J gene TRBJ1-1, with D unresolved. The CDR3 is 19 residues long. Trimming removed 1 base from V and 0 bases from J, with 21 bases in between. Germline-derived CDR1 and CDR2 are LGHNA and YSLEER. CDR3 in amino acids: CASSQGSPGIVGMNTEAFF. CDR3 sequence (DNA): TGCGCCAGCAGCCAAGGTTCTCCCGGGATTGTCGGGATGAACACTGAAGCTTTCTTT.

This chain uses TRBV5-4 with TRBJ2-2; maybe TRBD2 (6 bases). V lost 2 bases, J lost 1 base, and 9 bases lay in between. This CDR3 spans 15 amino acids. CDR1 is SGHNT, CDR2 YYREEE, per germline (reference sequence). CDR3 region: CASSFVGGNTGELFF. In DNA form, the CDR3 reads TGTGCCAGCAGCTTCGTCGGGGGGAACACCGGGGAGCTGTTTTTT. The variable domain in full, completed from reference TRBV5-4 and TRBJ2-2, reads ETGVTQSPTHLIKTRGQQVTLRCSSQSGHNTVSWYQQALGQGPQFIFQYYREEENGRGNFPPRFSGLQFPNYSSELNVNALELDDSALYLCASSFVGGNTGELFFGEGSRLTVL.

This chain joins TRBV6-4 and TRBJ2-3; D ambiguous. Trimming removed 3 bases from V and 0 bases from J, with 7 bases in between. The CDR3 consists of 14 residues. Germline V CDR1 and CDR2: MRHNA, SNTAGT. In nucleotides, the CDR3 is TGTGCCAGCAGTGATGGCGGTAGCACAGATACGCAGTATTTT. This translates into CASSDGGSTDTQYF.

V and J are TRBV7-2 and TRBJ1-1, with TRBD1 matching 7 bases. The CDR3 has 15 amino acids. V lost 1 base, J lost 5 bases, and 7 bases stayed unmatched. CDR1 and CDR2 from the germline V gene are SGHTA and FQGNSA. The CDR3 DNA sequence: TGTGCCAGCAGCTTAGAGGAAGGGGGCGGGACTGAAGCTTTCTTT. It translates to CASSLEEGGGTEAFF.

The sample holds one count of this clone. V and J are TRBV29-1 and TRBJ2-7; D is unresolved. Trimming shortened V by 4 bases and J by 3 bases, and 16 bases separated the two germline ends. The CDR3 extends over 14 amino acids. From germline, CDR1 is SQVTM and CDR2 ANQGSEA. CDR3 in amino acids: CSVVGLQDRYEQYF. DNA of the CDR3: TGCAGCGTTGTTGGTCTCCAGGATCGCTACGAGCAGTACTTC.

A note on this clone: Other DNA sequences in the sample encode the same CDR3. The chain joins TRBV5-1 to TRBJ1-4; the match to TRBD1 covers 8 bases. Germline loops: CDR1 SGHRS, CDR2 YFSETQ. The CDR3 covers 14 residues. Trimming took 2 bases from V and 3 from J; bases not matched to a gene: 0. The CDR3 nucleotides read TGCGCCAGCAGCTTACAGGGGGCTAATGAAAAACTGTTTTTT. It encodes CASSLQGANEKLFF.

The CDR3 spells CASSLKGGGTDTQYF. The CDR3 DNA sequence: TGTGCCAGCAGCTTGAAAGGGGGGGGGACGGATACGCAGTATTTT. The chain joins TRBV5-4 to TRBJ2-3; tentatively, D is TRBD2 (7 bases). The germline V and J ends were trimmed by 1 base and 6 bases, with 15 bases remaining between them. The V gene's germline CDR1 is SGHNT and CDR2 YYREEE (reference sequence). The CDR3 length is 15 residues.

This clone was detected many times. The chain uses TRBV5-6 and TRBJ1-2; TRBD1 matches 10 bases. V gave up 4 bases and J gave up 4 bases; unmatched junction bases: 10. From germline, CDR1 is SGHDT and CDR2 YYEEEE. The CDR3 runs 16 residues. The CDR3 sequence is CASSPPIGTGVYGYTF. The CDR3 region has the DNA TGTGCCAGCAGCCCCCCAATCGGGACAGGGGTCTATGGCTACACCTTC.

The V call is TRBV5-6, the J call TRBJ1-1, with D hard to call. The CDR3 runs 13 residues. V was trimmed by 4 bases and J by 10 bases, leaving 17 bases between them. Germline assignment: CDR1 SGHDT and CDR2 YYEEEE. The DNA of the CDR3 is TGTGCCAGCAGCGTTCCCGGGGTTTTGAGAGCTTTCTTT. This translates into CASSVPGVLRAFF.

The chain links TRBV11-2 to TRBJ2-5, with a tentative D call TRBD2 (6 bases). This CDR3 contains 16 residues. V was shortened by 1 base and J by 5 bases, with 17 bases between the two germline ends. Germline loops: CDR1 SGHAT, CDR2 FQNNGV. CDR3 nucleotide sequence: TGTGCCAGCAGCTTAGCCCCGGGACTCCCAGGGGAGACCCAGTACTTC. This codes for CASSLAPGLPGETQYF.

The rearrangement links TRBV27 to TRBJ1-1, with 7 bases lining up with TRBD1. This CDR3 region has 18 residues. Germline V lookup: CDR1 MNHEY, CDR2 SMNVEV (reference sequence). V shed 0 bases, J shed 1 base, and the junction held 11 bases outside the gene matches. CDR3 in amino acids: CASSLSRQGWGTNTEAFF. DNA for the CDR3: TGTGCCAGCAGTTTATCGAGACAGGGTTGGGGGACGAACACTGAAGCTTTCTTT.

This rearrangement joins TRBV6-5 to TRBJ2-5; D gene unclear. The CDR3 contains 12 residues. Germline V gene data show CDR1 as MNHEY and CDR2 as SVGAGI. The ends were cut back, 4 bases at V and 9 bases at J, with 12 bases in the middle. CDR3 loop: CASSSGVGAQYF. CDR3 nucleotides: TGTGCCAGCAGTTCGGGTGTTGGTGCCCAGTACTTC.

The CDR3 DNA is TGTGCCAGCAGTTCGACCGGGGAGCTGTTTTTT. Translating gives CASSSTGELFF. The chain carries TRBV27 and TRBJ2-2; D is unclear. The germline V gene has CDR1 MNHEY and CDR2 SMNVEV (reference sequence). The CDR3 runs 11 residues. The ends were cut back, 4 bases at V and 5 bases at J, with 2 bases in the middle.

The chain is built from TRBV6-5 and TRBJ1-5, with TRBD1 matching over 7 bases. The germline CDR1 and CDR2 sequences are MNHEY and SVGAGI. The CDR3 runs to 14 residues. Trimming cost V 8 bases and J 5 bases; bases outside gene matches: 9. The CDR3 spells CASSGQEGHQPQHF. In nucleotides, the CDR3 is TGTGCCAGCTCTGGACAGGAGGGACATCAGCCCCAGCATTTT.

The chain combines TRBV27 with TRBJ2-1; TRBD1 matches 10 bases. This CDR3 has 16 amino acids. The germline V gene has CDR1 MNHEY and CDR2 SMNVEV (reference sequence). After removal of 5 bases from V and 6 bases from J, the junction contained 10 bases not matched to a gene. CDR3: CASSPGQGTFINEQFF. CDR3 DNA: TGTGCCAGCAGTCCGGGACAGGGGACCTTTATCAATGAGCAGTTCTTC.

The chain couples TRBV5-4 to TRBJ1-1, with TRBD1 identical over 7 bases. The CDR3 has 13 amino acids. V trimming: 4 bases; J trimming: 8 bases; junction bases outside the gene matches: 8. CDR1 is SGHNT, CDR2 YYREEE, per germline (reference sequence). The CDR3 protein is CASSLDRRDEAFF. The CDR3 DNA reads as TGTGCCAGCAGCCTGGACAGGCGAGACGAAGCTTTCTTT.

A note on this clone: This same CDR3 is encoded by further DNA sequences in the sample. V usage is TRBV9 and J usage is TRBJ1-1; 7 nucleotides line up with TRBD1. With V trimmed by 3 bases and J by 3 bases, 2 bases remained unmatched. The CDR3 is 13 residues long. Germline CDR1 SGDLS, CDR2 YYNGEE. CDR3 nucleotides: TGTGCCAGCAGCGCTGACAGGGACACTGAAGCTTTCTTT. Translating it yields CASSADRDTEAFF.

The chain has TRBV5-6 and TRBJ1-2; 8 bases map to TRBD1. Trimming took 2 bases from V and 4 from J; bases not matched to a gene: 4. Germline-derived CDR1 and CDR2 are SGHDT and YYEEEE. The CDR3 spans 14 residues. The CDR3 reads CASSFGTGRYGYTF. The DNA of the CDR3 is TGTGCCAGCAGCTTCGGGACAGGACGCTATGGCTACACCTTC. Supplemented by reference TRBV5-6 and TRBJ1-2, the full variable domain reads DAGVTQSPTHLIKTRGQQVTLRCSPKSGHDTVSWYQQALGQGPQFIFQYYEEEERQRGNFPDRFSGHQFPNYSSELNVNALLLGDSALYLCASSFGTGRYGYTFGSGTRLTVV.

This sequence joins TRBV4-3 and TRBJ1-3; TRBD1 agrees at 10 bases. V trimming: 0 bases; J trimming: 1 base; junction bases outside the gene matches: 15. The germline CDR1 and CDR2 sequences are LGHNA and YSLEER. This CDR3 region has 21 residues. CDR3 protein: CASSQDLGTGAFVGSGNTIYF. The CDR3 nucleotides are TGCGCCAGCAGCCAAGATCTTGGGACAGGGGCCTTCGTAGGGTCTGGAAACACCATATATTTT.

The chain recombines TRBV29-1 with TRBJ1-1, with D tentatively TRBD1 (5 bases). Germline values: CDR1 SQVTM, CDR2 ANQGSEA. This CDR3 has 14 amino acids. The V and J ends lost 4 bases and 1 base respectively, with 13 bases between them. Here the CDR3 DNA reads TGCAGCGTTGTGGCAGGGCACAAGAACACTGAAGCTTTCTTT. This translates into CSVVAGHKNTEAFF. The full variable domain, its missing parts supplied by reference TRBV29-1 and TRBJ1-1, is SAVISQKPSRDICQRGTSLTIQCQVDSQVTMMFWYRQQPGQSLTLIATANQGSEATYESGFVIDKFPISRPNLTFSTLTVSNMSPEDSSIYLCSVVAGHKNTEAFFGQGTRLTVV.

This sequence joins TRBV5-6 and TRBJ2-3; TRBD2 agrees at 10 bases. Losses at the gene ends were 4 bases for V and 1 base for J; bases not matched to a gene: 9. Germline-derived CDR1 and CDR2 are SGHDT and YYEEEE. CDR3 size: 17 residues. The CDR3 nucleotides are TGTGCCAGCAGCCCCGCGGCAGCGGGGGGGCGCACAGATACGCAGTATTTT. Protein product: CASSPAAAGGRTDTQYF.

The chain links TRBV5-4 to TRBJ2-7; 8 positions agree with TRBD1. Losses at the gene ends were 4 bases for V and 2 bases for J; bases not matched to a gene: 8. Looked up from germline, CDR1 is SGHNT and CDR2 is YYREEE (reference sequence). This CDR3 comprises 15 residues. CDR3 sequence: CASSTPRTGTYEQYF. The CDR3 region has the DNA TGTGCCAGCAGCACCCCCCGGACAGGGACCTACGAGCAGTACTTC. Drawing the rest from reference TRBV5-4 and TRBJ2-7, the complete variable domain is ETGVTQSPTHLIKTRGQQVTLRCSSQSGHNTVSWYQQALGQGPQFIFQYYREEENGRGNFPPRFSGLQFPNYSSELNVNALELDDSALYLCASSTPRTGTYEQYFGPGTRLTVT.